The next 21 T cell receptor beta chains were all read from a single sample in a study of OX40 agonist ivuxolimab in advanced cancers. Assay used: immunoSEQ multiplex PCR; TCRdb lists only in-frame clones, some missing. The table shows about 70,000 clones, with approximately 90% occurring only once. This sample comprised CD4+ or CD8+ T cells sorted from blood, obtained in a trial of the OX40 agonist ivuxolimab. The receptors were gathered from an adult with an advanced solid tumor such as melanoma, head and neck, liver or kidney cancer.

This sequence joins TRBV27 and TRBJ2-7; 7 bases map to TRBD1. Germline assignment: CDR1 MNHEY and CDR2 SMNVEV (reference sequence). V lost 3 bases, J lost 4 bases, and 6 bases stayed unmatched. CDR3 length: 14 residues. CDR3 in DNA: TGTGCCAGCAGTTTCCAGACAGGGCGTTACGAGCAGTACTTC. Translating it yields CASSFQTGRYEQYF.

The sample holds one count of this clone. The chain combines TRBV27 with TRBJ1-4, with D possibly matching TRBD1 (5 bases). V was cut by 2 bases and J by 5 bases, with 12 bases left in between. This CDR3 is 15 amino acids long. The germline CDR1 and CDR2 sequences are MNHEY and SMNVEV (reference sequence). The CDR3 DNA reads TGTGCCAGCAGTTTAGGGAGGGACCTCAATGAAAAACTGTTTTTT. The encoded protein is CASSLGRDLNEKLFF.

This chain connects TRBV9 to TRBJ2-3; D may be TRBD1 (6 bases). V was pared by 5 bases and J by 0 bases, with 13 bases between. The CDR3 covers 15 residues. CDR1 is SGDLS and CDR2 is YYNGEE in the germline V gene. CDR3 amino acids: CASRPGQISTDTQYF. The CDR3 bases are TGTGCCAGCAGACCCGGACAGATTAGCACAGATACGCAGTATTTT.

This chain uses TRBV9 with TRBJ2-2, with a possible D match to TRBD2 (7 bases). The CDR3 runs to 17 residues. CDR1 and CDR2 (germline): SGDLS, YYNGEE. Trimming stripped 3 bases from V and 4 bases from J, with 19 bases between. CDR3 DNA sequence: TGTGCCAGCAGCGCCCCGGGGGGCGGGGATGTCACCGGGGAGCTGTTTTTT. Its protein product is CASSAPGGGDVTGELFF.

The gene calls are TRBV7-3 and TRBJ2-3; D uncertain. CDR1 is SGHTA, CDR2 FQGTGA, per germline. The CDR3 is 17 residues long. Trimming took off 1 base at V and 5 bases at J, with 19 bases between the two ends. For the CDR3, the DNA is TGTGCCAGCAGCTTAAAGGTGGCCAAAGAGTGGGGAGATACGCAGTATTTT. Protein product: CASSLKVAKEWGDTQYF.

The CDR3 loop reads CASCEASSTDTQYF. CDR3 sequence (DNA): TGTGCCAGCTGTGAGGCTTCTAGCACAGATACGCAGTATTTT. The chain couples TRBV12-1 to TRBJ2-3; the table's D gene call, TRBD2, was not cross checked with the DNA. TRBV12-1 is recorded as a pseudogene. This CDR3 is 14 amino acids long.

This chain connects TRBV7-3 to TRBJ2-7; 9 nucleotides agree with TRBD1. V trimming: 5 bases; J trimming: 3 bases; junction bases outside the gene matches: 5. The CDR3 is 14 amino acids. The V gene's germline CDR1 is SGHTA and CDR2 FQGTGA. The CDR3 spells CASSPTGGDYEQYF. As DNA, the CDR3 is TGTGCCAGCAGCCCGACAGGGGGGGACTACGAGCAGTACTTC.

This clone was detected only once. V is TRBV10-1 and J is TRBJ2-5; D not certain. This CDR3 comprises 13 residues. V was clipped by 1 base and J by 5 bases, with 8 bases between them. Germline CDR1 WNHNN, CDR2 SYGVQD (reference sequence). The CDR3 DNA sequence: TGCGCCAGCAGTGAGTACAGTTGGGAGACCCAGTACTTC. It specifies CASSEYSWETQYF.

This rearrangement joins TRBV6-4 to TRBJ1-6, with D perhaps matching TRBD1 (5 bases). The germline gives CDR1 MRHNA, CDR2 SNTAGT. The CDR3 is made up of 17 amino acids. Trimming removed 9 bases at V and 0 bases at J, with 18 bases between. The CDR3 DNA sequence: TGTGCCAGTAAACCCGGGGGGGAATTCTCCTATAATTCACCCCTCCACTTT. This codes for CASKPGGEFSYNSPLHF.

V and J are TRBV4-1 and TRBJ2-1; tentatively, D is TRBD1 or TRBD2 (5 bases each). CDR3 length: 13 amino acids. V was cut by 8 bases and J by 1 base, with 9 bases left in between. CDR1 and CDR2 (germline): MGHRA, YSYEKL. The CDR3 protein is CASRDASYNEQFF. CDR3 DNA: TGCGCCAGCCGGGACGCGTCCTACAATGAGCAGTTCTTC.

This chain links TRBV2 with TRBJ2-6; 8 bases map to TRBD1. This CDR3 is built from 16 residues. Trimming removed 6 bases from V and 0 bases from J; junction bases left unmatched: 4. In germline, CDR1 is SNHLY, CDR2 FYNNEI. The CDR3 nucleotides are TGTGCCAGCAGGGGACAGGAGATCTCTGGGGCCAACGTCCTGACTTTC. Its translation is CASRGQEISGANVLTF.

This rearrangement joins TRBV2 to TRBJ2-1, with 8 positions matching TRBD2. The CDR3 totals 15 residues. Losses at the gene ends were 2 bases for V and 4 bases for J; bases not matched to a gene: 4. CDR1 is SNHLY and CDR2 is FYNNEI in the germline V gene. The CDR3 is CASSETRGGYNEQFF. The DNA of the CDR3 is TGTGCCAGCAGTGAAACCCGGGGGGGATACAATGAGCAGTTCTTC.

V and J are TRBV5-1 and TRBJ2-7; 7 bases fit TRBD1. The CDR3 contains 16 residues. Germline trimming cut 2 bases from V and 4 bases from J; bases unmatched to any gene: 12. The germline V gene has CDR1 SGHRS and CDR2 YFSETQ. The CDR3 region is CASSFNSGGATYEQYF. For the CDR3, the DNA is TGCGCCAGCAGCTTCAACTCAGGGGGTGCTACTTACGAGCAGTACTTC.

This sequence joins TRBV7-6 and TRBJ1-6; D is perhaps TRBD1 (6 bases). This CDR3 has 16 residues. V lost 2 bases and J 8 bases, leaving 16 bases between the germline ends. From germline, CDR1 is SGHVS and CDR2 FNYEAQ. DNA for the CDR3: TGTGCCAGCAGCTTATCGCCAGGGGAAATGGATTCACCCCTCCACTTT. Its translation is CASSLSPGEMDSPLHF. Full variable domain (remainder filled in from reference TRBV7-6 and TRBJ1-6): GAGVSQSPRYKVTKRGQDVALRCDPISGHVSLYWYRQALGQGPEFLTYFNYEAQQDKSGLPNDRFSAERPEGSISTLTIQRTEQRDSAMYRCASSLSPGEMDSPLHFGNGTRLTVT.

As regards this clone: The junction does not match germline at one end; this may be a read error. The chain has TRBV7-7 and TRBJ2-1; a possible D gene is TRBD2 (7 bases). Germline loops: CDR1 SSHAT, CDR2 FNYEAQ (reference sequence). The CDR3 runs to 15 residues. The CDR3 spells CASSLVGGAGNEQFF. Written as DNA, the CDR3 is TGTGCTAGCAGCTTAGTAGGGGGGGCGGGCAATGAGCAGTTCTTC. Full variable domain (outside the CDR3, taken from reference TRBV7-7 and TRBJ2-1): GAGVSQSPRYKVTKRGQDVTLRCDPISSHATLYWYQQALGQGPEFLTYFNYEAQPDKSGLPSDRFSAERPEGSISTLTIQRTEQRDSAMYRCASSLVGGAGNEQFFGPGTRLTVL.

The gene calls are TRBV5-1 and TRBJ1-2; the D gene is possibly TRBD1 (5 bases). CDR1 and CDR2 (germline): SGHRS, YFSETQ. This CDR3 has 16 amino acids. The V end was cut by 6 bases, the J end by 1 base, with 19 bases between. DNA of the CDR3: TGCGCCAGCACCGCTGACATTGGGGCCGGTAACTATGGCTACACCTTC. Protein sequence: CASTADIGAGNYGYTF.

The chain recombines TRBV15 with TRBJ1-5; D is ambiguous. From germline, CDR1 is LNHNV and CDR2 YYDKDF (reference sequence). CDR3 size: 13 residues. Trimming cost V 5 bases and J 6 bases, with 11 bases left between them. CDR3 DNA: TGTGCCACCAGCCATGGATCGGGTCAGCCCCAGCATTTT. Translating gives CATSHGSGQPQHF.

The chain is built from TRBV11-2 and TRBJ1-1, with D possibly matching TRBD1 (6 bases). CDR1 is SGHAT and CDR2 is FQNNGV in the germline V gene. V was clipped by 2 bases and J by 0 bases, with 16 bases between them. CDR3 length equals 17 residues. CDR3: CASSLPLGGPMNTEAFF. The CDR3 coding sequence is TGTGCCAGCAGCTTACCTTTAGGGGGACCGATGAACACTGAAGCTTTCTTT. The full variable domain, its missing parts supplied by reference TRBV11-2 and TRBJ1-1, is EAGVAQSPRYKIIEKRQSVAFWCNPISGHATLYWYQQILGQGPKLLIQFQNNGVVDDSQLPKDRFSAERLKGVDSTLKIQPAKLEDSAVYLCASSLPLGGPMNTEAFFGQGTRLTVV.

This clone has just one count. This rearrangement joins TRBV27 to TRBJ1-1, with 7 bases aligning to TRBD1. The V and J ends lost 4 bases and 1 base, in that order; junction bases with no gene match: 6. The CDR3 is made up of 15 amino acids. The V gene's germline CDR1 is MNHEY and CDR2 SMNVEV (reference sequence). For the CDR3, the DNA is TGTGCCAGCAGTTACGGACAGGTTACGAACACTGAAGCTTTCTTT. Translation gives CASSYGQVTNTEAFF.

This clone was counted a single time. This sequence joins TRBV29-1 and TRBJ2-1; the D gene is possibly TRBD2 (7 bases). CDR1 and CDR2 (germline): SQVTM, ANQGSEA. V was cut by 0 bases and J by 2 bases, with 11 bases left in between. CDR3 length: 15 amino acids. In DNA, the CDR3 is TGCAGCGTTGAAGAGGGGGGGCCTACCTACAATGAGCAGTTCTTC. Its protein product is CSVEEGGPTYNEQFF.

The CDR3 DNA reads TGTGCCAGCAGTGAAGCAGGGCCCTCCACCGGGGAGCTGTTTTTT. It is translated as CASSEAGPSTGELFF. The chain joins TRBV6-1 to TRBJ2-2, with no clear D. Germline V gene data show CDR1 as MNHNS and CDR2 as SASEGT. Trimming left V 0 bases short and J 4 bases short, with 9 bases between. The CDR3 runs 15 residues.